The present entry profiles one T cell receptor beta chain with its context. Antigen unknown. The sample is drawn from a study of cytotoxic CD8 clonotypes in ibrutinib-treated CLL. On the study more broadly: Among responders, around 24 were partial and 2 complete; after median roughly 70 months, 14 stayed remitted and around twelve progressed. The sample average was approximately 280,000 productive templates and fewer than 95,000 productive rearrangements. Overall study findings and caveats: Collection times varied between progressing and sustained-remission patients.

Germline CDR1 reads MGHRA; CDR2 reads YSYEKL. The length of the CDR3 is 14 residues. Trimming removed 1 base from V and 3 bases from J; junction bases left unmatched: 3. Profiling relied on immunoSEQ multiplex PCR, and the TCRdb table lists in-frame clones only, not all of them. The data contain 300,000 to 350,000 clones, 70% to 80% of them singletons. This chain links TRBV4-1 with TRBJ2-7; 7 nucleotides line up with TRBD1. The clonotype was recovered from a human donor with chronic lymphocytic leukemia. Here the sequenced sample was PBMCs, taken before ibrutinib treatment. The CDR3: CASSQGQGSYEQYF. CDR3 nucleotide sequence: TGCGCCAGCAGCCAAGGACAGGGCAGCTACGAGCAGTACTTC.